These 24 T cell receptor beta chains originate from one sample sequenced in a study of shared clonotypes between healthy human individuals. Assay: immunoSEQ multiplex PCR; the TCRdb copy retains only in-frame clones and omits some. The sample yields 1 million to 1.3 million clones, approximately 78% seen once. Sequencing input: memory CD4+ T cells from PBMCs. Subset meaning: CD45RA-negative fraction. These receptors were taken from a young man in good health. Some clones in this sample may be carry-over from other donors' samples.

This clone was counted between two and nine times. V usage is TRBV2 and J usage is TRBJ1-1; a weak D match, TRBD1 (6 bases). Germline CDR1 and CDR2: SNHLY and FYNNEI. This CDR3 region has 13 residues. Trimming cost V 6 bases and J 2 bases, with 10 bases left between them. The CDR3 spells CASSQQGNTEAFF. CDR3 in DNA: TGTGCCAGCAGCCAACAGGGAAACACTGAAGCTTTCTTT.

The V call is TRBV6-1, the J call TRBJ2-7, with D possibly TRBD1 on 6 matching bases. V gave up 10 bases and J gave up 3 bases, with 16 bases separating them. The CDR3 runs to 13 residues. Germline V gene lookup returns CDR1 MNHNS and CDR2 SASEGT. The CDR3 bases are TGTGCCATCAACAGGGTAGGAGGCTACGAGCAGTACTTC. This codes for CAINRVGGYEQYF.

The chain recombines TRBV19 with TRBJ1-1; D is ambiguous. Germline CDR1 and CDR2: LNHDA and SQIVND (reference sequence). This CDR3 comprises 14 residues. V was shortened by 6 bases and J by 0 bases, with 11 bases between the two germline ends. The CDR3 protein is CASSNGRMNTEAFF. The CDR3 DNA reads as TGTGCCAGTAGCAACGGGCGGATGAACACTGAAGCTTTCTTT. Combining the CDR3 with reference TRBV19 and TRBJ1-1 gives the whole variable domain DGGITQSPKYLFRKEGQNVTLSCEQNLNHDAMYWYRQDPGQGLRLIYYSQIVNDFQKGDIAEGYSVSREKKESFPLTVTSAQKNPTAFYLCASSNGRMNTEAFFGQGTRLTVV.

The chain couples TRBV7-2 to TRBJ2-1; D not resolved. The germline V and J ends were trimmed by 1 base and 1 base, with 8 bases remaining between them. Germline CDR1 is SGHTA and CDR2 is FQGNSA. The CDR3 runs to 15 residues. CDR3 amino acids: CASSLVADSYNEQFF. The CDR3 DNA follows: TGTGCCAGCAGCTTAGTGGCAGATTCCTACAATGAGCAGTTCTTC.

The V gene is TRBV10-3, the J gene TRBJ2-3, with D possibly being TRBD1 (6 bases). The germline V gene has CDR1 ENHRY and CDR2 SYGVKD. The V gene lost 5 bases and the J gene lost 2 bases, with 11 bases spanning the gap. The length of the CDR3 is 14 residues. The CDR3 spells CAISRQETTDTQYF. The CDR3 nucleotides read TGTGCCATCAGTAGACAGGAGACCACAGATACGCAGTATTTT.

V is TRBV21-1 and J is TRBJ2-3; the DNA was not compared with TRBD2, the D call given in the table. TRBV21-1 has pseudogene status. CDR3 length equals 17 residues. CDR3 sequence reads: CASSKEQLADTTDTQYF. In nucleotides, the CDR3 is TGTGCCAGCAGCAAAGAGCAGCTAGCGGACACCACAGATACGCAGTATTTT.

This clone was detected only a few times. The CDR3 protein is CASRGHVHTF. The CDR3, as DNA: TGTGCCAGCAGGGGACATGTTCACACCTTC. This sequence joins TRBV2 and TRBJ1-2; tentative D call: TRBD1 (6 bases). CDR3 length: 10 amino acids. Germline V gene sequence: CDR1 SNHLY, CDR2 FYNNEI. Trimming pared 6 bases from V and 12 bases from J, leaving 11 bases between.

The chain uses TRBV28 and TRBJ1-5; 8 bases are a match to TRBD1. V gave up 2 bases and J gave up 9 bases; unmatched junction bases: 12. This CDR3 is 16 amino acids long. CDR1 is MDHEN and CDR2 is SYDVKM in the germline V gene. The CDR3 protein is CASSLGGQGGLRPQHF. The CDR3, as DNA: TGTGCCAGCAGTTTAGGAGGACAGGGAGGTCTGAGGCCCCAGCATTTT.

The J gene is TRBJ1-2, the V gene TRBV25-1, with TRBD1 matching over 8 bases. Per the germline V gene, CDR1 is MGHDK and CDR2 is SYGVNS. V was pared by 2 bases and J by 7 bases, with 18 bases of the junction left unmatched. The CDR3 sequence is 18 residues long. The DNA of the CDR3 is TGTGCCAGCAGTGAACAAATTAGCCCGAGCAGGGGGCGAAGTGGCTACACCTTC. Translated, it gives CASSEQISPSRGRSGYTF.

This clone showed up just once. This rearrangement joins TRBV2 to TRBJ2-2, with a possible D match to TRBD1 (6 bases). V shed 11 bases and J shed 3 bases, with 13 bases lying between them. Germline CDR1 SNHLY, CDR2 FYNNEI. The CDR3 runs to 13 residues. CDR3 sequence (DNA): TGTGCCGCGCCCAGGGGTTACACCGGGGAGCTGTTTTTT. Protein: CAAPRGYTGELFF.

Of note for this clone: Different DNA sequences within this sample yield the same CDR3. The CDR3 nucleotides are TGTGCCAGCAGCGTTACAGGGGGCAATCAGCCCCAGCATTTT. This encodes CASSVTGGNQPQHF. The J gene is TRBJ1-5, the V gene TRBV7-2; 7 bases match TRBD1. From germline, CDR1 is SGHTA and CDR2 FQGNSA. V dropped 5 bases and J dropped 2; count of bases not matched to a gene: 3. The CDR3 is 14 amino acids.

The chain couples TRBV28 to TRBJ1-2; the D gene is possibly TRBD1 (5 bases). V was pared by 5 bases and J by 4 bases, with 17 bases between. The CDR3 runs 15 residues. CDR1 and CDR2 from the germline V gene are MDHEN and SYDVKM. CDR3 DNA: TGTGCCAGCAGTGCAGCCGGAGGGGACCTCTATGGCTACACCTTC. Its translation is CASSAAGGDLYGYTF.

The chain couples TRBV28 to TRBJ1-5; 8 bases line up with TRBD1. From germline, CDR1 is MDHEN and CDR2 SYDVKM. CDR3 length equals 16 residues. The V gene end was trimmed by 6 bases and the J gene end by 7 bases; junction bases not matched to a gene: 14. CDR3 bases: TGTGCCAGCAGCCCTACTGGACAGGGTGGGAAGCAGCCCCAGCATTTT. Amino acid sequence: CASSPTGQGGKQPQHF.

With respect to this clone: One end of the junction varies from germline; a read error may be responsible. The V call is TRBV18, the J call TRBJ2-7; D may be TRBD1 or TRBD2 (5 bases each). From germline, CDR1 is KGHSH and CDR2 LQKENI. The CDR3 has 14 amino acids. The CDR3 DNA reads TGTGCCAGCTCACCATCGGGGCCATCCTCCGAGCAGTACTTC. Residues: CASSPSGPSSEQYF.

This chain joins TRBV28 and TRBJ2-4, with D perhaps TRBD1 or TRBD2 (5 bases each). The CDR3 has 15 residues. V lost 3 bases and J 6 bases, leaving 15 bases between the germline ends. The germline CDR1 and CDR2 sequences are MDHEN and SYDVKM. The CDR3 coding sequence is TGTGCCAGCAGTTTGGGGGATGGAAGGCCAAACATTCAGTACTTC. It is translated as CASSLGDGRPNIQYF. Filled out from reference TRBV28 and TRBJ2-4, the complete variable domain reads DVKVTQSSRYLVKRTGEKVFLECVQDMDHENMFWYRQDPGLGLRLIYFSYDVKMKEKGDIPEGYSVSREKKERFSLILESASTNQTSMYLCASSLGDGRPNIQYFGAGTRLSVL.

This chain links TRBV30 with TRBJ1-3; weak D call: TRBD1 (6 bases). The CDR3 has 14 amino acids. The V and J ends lost 3 bases and 3 bases respectively, with 12 bases between them. Germline V lookup: CDR1 GTSNPN, CDR2 SVGIG (reference sequence). As DNA, the CDR3 is TGTGCCTGGAGCGAGGGGGTCTATGGAAACACCATATATTTT. Amino acid sequence: CAWSEGVYGNTIYF. The whole variable domain, remainder taken from reference TRBV30 and TRBJ1-3, is SQTIHQWPATLVQPVGSPLSLECTVEGTSNPNLYWYRQAAGRGLQLLFYSVGIGQISSEVPQNLSASRPQDRQFILSSKKLLLSDSGFYLCAWSEGVYGNTIYFGEGSWLTVV.

CDR3 sequence: CASSQLGGRDTQYF. In DNA, the CDR3 is TGCGCCAGCAGCCAACTAGGGGGGAGGGATACGCAGTATTTT. This chain connects TRBV4-1 to TRBJ2-3; D may correspond to TRBD1 or TRBD2 (6 bases each). Germline assignment: CDR1 MGHRA and CDR2 YSYEKL. The V gene lost 2 bases and the J gene lost 6 bases, with 12 bases spanning the gap. The CDR3 contains 14 residues.

The rearrangement joins TRBV11-2 to TRBJ2-2; 8 nucleotides line up with TRBD2. CDR1 is SGHAT and CDR2 is FQNNGV in the germline V gene. J lost 2 bases, V lost 4 bases, and 9 bases had no gene match. The CDR3 length is 17 residues. CDR3 sequence (DNA): TGTGCCAGCAGCTCCCAAAAGACTAGCGTTAACACCGGGGAGCTGTTTTTT. Translation: CASSSQKTSVNTGELFF. Using reference TRBV11-2 and TRBJ2-2 for the parts outside the CDR3, the full variable domain is EAGVAQSPRYKIIEKRQSVAFWCNPISGHATLYWYQQILGQGPKLLIQFQNNGVVDDSQLPKDRFSAERLKGVDSTLKIQPAKLEDSAVYLCASSSQKTSVNTGELFFGEGSRLTVL.

This sequence joins TRBV5-6 and TRBJ2-2, with 7 bases aligning to TRBD2. Losses at the gene ends were 2 bases for V and 5 bases for J; bases not matched to a gene: 12. Germline V gene sequence: CDR1 SGHDT, CDR2 YYEEEE. This CDR3 contains 17 residues. The CDR3 loop reads CASSLLPAGYHTGELFF. The CDR3 bases are TGTGCCAGCAGCTTACTCCCAGCGGGGTACCATACCGGGGAGCTGTTTTTT.

CDR3 coding DNA: TGCAGCGTCGATTGGACTAGCGGAGCCATTGGGGATGAGCAGTTCTTC. This sequence encodes CSVDWTSGAIGDEQFF. The chain is built from TRBV29-1 and TRBJ2-1; 10 nucleotides agree with TRBD2. Germline CDR1 SQVTM, CDR2 ANQGSEA. This CDR3 contains 16 residues. Trimming took 6 bases from V and 8 from J; bases not matched to a gene: 16.

The chain combines TRBV15 with TRBJ2-5; no clear D. The CDR3 runs 13 residues. Germline V lookup: CDR1 LNHNV, CDR2 YYDKDF (reference sequence). Trimming pared 0 bases from V and 5 bases from J, leaving 7 bases between. The CDR3 reads CATSRDSGETQYF. CDR3 DNA: TGTGCCACCAGCAGAGATTCAGGCGAGACCCAGTACTTC.

V gene TRBV18 combines with J gene TRBJ2-3, with a tentative D call TRBD2 (5 bases). CDR1 and CDR2 from the germline V gene are KGHSH and LQKENI. Trimming stripped 3 bases from V and 3 bases from J, with 22 bases between. The CDR3 has 18 amino acids. DNA for the CDR3: TGTGCCAGCTCACCCTTATTCCTCTCGGCTGGGAGTACAGATACGCAGTATTTT. It is translated as CASSPLFLSAGSTDTQYF.

The gene calls are TRBV30 and TRBJ1-2; a possible D gene is TRBD1 (5 bases). Germline lookup yields CDR1 GTSNPN and CDR2 SVGIG (reference sequence). CDR3 length: 16 residues. V lost 3 bases to trimming and J lost 4 bases, with 21 bases between them. This CDR3 is CAWSRSGASVGYGYTF. The DNA of the CDR3 is TGTGCCTGGAGCAGATCCGGGGCCTCAGTCGGCTATGGCTACACCTTC.

The table lists this clone with many counts. This same CDR3 is encoded by further DNA sequences in the sample. The J gene is TRBJ2-2, the V gene TRBV2, with 8 positions matching TRBD1. Trimming at V came to 4 bases and at J to 7 bases, leaving 2 bases not matched to a gene. The germline gives CDR1 SNHLY, CDR2 FYNNEI. The CDR3 extends over 13 amino acids. CDR3 DNA sequence: TGTGCCAGCAGTGGACAGGGGCACGGGGAGCTGTTTTTT. Protein: CASSGQGHGELFF.